This T cell receptor (beta chain) is drawn from a study of naive and memory T cell subsets. Findings and limits, study-wide: Expression changes during T cell differentiation may affect RNA-based TCR counts. The power law exponent of TCR abundance differed between naive and memory cells. Over 90% of naive TCR sequences appeared only once after error correction, unlike memory subsets. Each distinct alpha or beta sequence counts as one clonotype.

The ends were cut back, 5 bases at V and 3 bases at J, with 8 bases in the middle. The CDR3 covers 12 residues. The germline CDR1 and CDR2 sequences are MNHNY and SVGAGI (reference sequence). Remarks on this clonotype: Its target is unknown.

The beta constant-region primer was an equimolar mix of two oligonucleotides covering TRBC1 and TRBC2. Ligated cDNA was amplified by four rounds of PCR with nested alpha and beta constant-region primers and SP2. TCRdb processed the UMI-ligation and nested PCR reads anew with MiXCR; each CDR3 protein has one entry. This table holds about 120,000 distinct CDR3 sequences, 35% to 45% found once. The V gene is TRBV6-6, the J gene TRBJ2-7, with D hard to call. The sequencing sample was made of central memory CD4+ T cells from blood. This TCR was recovered from a human donor in good health. The CDR3 loop reads CASSGSGYEQYF. Written as DNA, the CDR3 is TGTGCCAGCAGTGGATCCGGCTACGAGCAGTACTTC.